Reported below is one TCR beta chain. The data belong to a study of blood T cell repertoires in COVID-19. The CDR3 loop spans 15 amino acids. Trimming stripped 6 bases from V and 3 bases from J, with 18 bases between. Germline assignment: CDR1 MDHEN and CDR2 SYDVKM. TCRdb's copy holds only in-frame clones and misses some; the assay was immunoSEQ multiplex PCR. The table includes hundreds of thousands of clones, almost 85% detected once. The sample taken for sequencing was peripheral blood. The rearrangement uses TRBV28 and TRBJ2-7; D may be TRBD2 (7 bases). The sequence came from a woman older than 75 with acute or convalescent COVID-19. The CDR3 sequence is CASSNPGGGLYEQYF. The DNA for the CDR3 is TGTGCCAGCAGCAACCCGGGCGGGGGCCTCTACGAGCAGTACTTC. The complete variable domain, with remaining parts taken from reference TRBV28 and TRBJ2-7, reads DVKVTQSSRYLVKRTGEKVFLECVQDMDHENMFWYRQDPGLGLRLIYFSYDVKMKEKGDIPEGYSVSREKKERFSLILESASTNQTSMYLCASSNPGGGLYEQYFGPGTRLTVT.